The 23 T cell receptor beta chains reported below all come from one sample, sequenced in a study of beta chain features in type 1 diabetes. General study findings and limits: For Type 1 diabetes patients, all four CD4+ subsets carried TCRB CDR3s that were moderately but significantly shorter.

The whole isolated RNA underwent reverse transcription, so sequencing captured expressed TCRB transcripts. Using immunoSEQ multiplex PCR, the repertoire was profiled, and TCRdb retains in-frame clones only, with some absent. The sample consists of about 53,000 clones, about 64% of them appearing once. No antigens are known for them. Sequencing input: stem cell memory CD4+ T cells from blood. These receptor sequences come from a woman in her twenties or thirties with type 1 diabetes.

The V and J genes are TRBV7-9 and TRBJ2-3; no definite D call. This CDR3 has 15 residues. Germline V gene lookup returns CDR1 SEHNR and CDR2 FQNEAQ (reference sequence). Trimming took off 10 bases at V and 1 base at J, with 18 bases between the two ends. CDR3 region: CATPPGAERTDTQYF. CDR3 in DNA: TGTGCCACCCCGCCGGGTGCGGAACGCACAGATACGCAGTATTTT.

This rearrangement joins TRBV2 to TRBJ2-3, with TRBD1 matching over 9 bases. V was pared by 1 base and J by 6 bases, with 11 bases of the junction left unmatched. The CDR3 has 17 residues. Germline V gene sequence: CDR1 SNHLY, CDR2 FYNNEI. The CDR3 loop is CASSEGRTGDYGDTQYF. Here the CDR3 DNA reads TGTGCCAGCAGTGAAGGACGGACAGGGGACTATGGGGATACGCAGTATTTT.

The J gene is TRBJ1-1, the V gene TRBV13; 8 nucleotides agree with TRBD1. This CDR3 spans 15 amino acids. After removal of 5 bases from V and 5 bases from J, the junction contained 10 bases not matched to a gene. The germline V gene encodes CDR1 PRHDT and CDR2 FYEKMQ (reference sequence). In nucleotides, the CDR3 is TGTGCCAGCAGCGGATACGACAGGGGAGGGACTGAAGCTTTCTTT. It encodes CASSGYDRGGTEAFF.

The J gene is TRBJ2-3, the V gene TRBV7-3, with D possibly TRBD2 on 6 matching bases. The V gene's germline CDR1 is SGHTA and CDR2 FQGTGA. The germline V and J ends were trimmed by 5 bases and 8 bases, with 23 bases remaining between them. This CDR3 spans 16 amino acids. The CDR3 here is CASSPGTGVSLGTQYF. CDR3 bases: TGTGCCAGCAGCCCTGGTACGGGAGTTTCCCTCGGTACGCAGTATTTT.

The chain employs TRBV7-3 and TRBJ1-1; 7 bases are a match to TRBD1. This CDR3 contains 15 residues. Trimming removed 0 bases from V and 4 bases from J; junction bases left unmatched: 5. CDR1 is SGHTA, CDR2 FQGTGA, per germline. The CDR3 region has the DNA TGTGCCAGCAGCTTAACAGAGGGGGCCGGCACTGAAGCTTTCTTT. As protein: CASSLTEGAGTEAFF. Combining the CDR3 with reference TRBV7-3 and TRBJ1-1 gives the whole variable domain GAGVSQTPSNKVTEKGKYVELRCDPISGHTALYWYRQSLGQGPEFLIYFQGTGAADDSGLPNDRFFAVRPEGSVSTLKIQRTERGDSAVYLCASSLTEGAGTEAFFGQGTRLTVV.

This sequence joins TRBV5-1 and TRBJ2-1, with 10 positions matching TRBD2. This CDR3 region has 16 residues. Trimming removed 1 base from V and 8 bases from J; junction bases left unmatched: 9. Germline CDR1 SGHRS, CDR2 YFSETQ. CDR3 DNA: TGCGCCAGCAGCTTGCGGTCTAGCGGGAGAAGGGATGAGCAGTTCTTC. Its translation: CASSLRSSGRRDEQFF. Complete variable domain (other parts from reference TRBV5-1 and TRBJ2-1): KAGVTQTPRYLIKTRGQQVTLSCSPISGHRSVSWYQQTPGQGLQFLFEYFSETQRNKGNFPGRFSGRQFSNSRSEMNVSTLELGDSALYLCASSLRSSGRRDEQFFGPGTRLTVL.

The chain recombines TRBV23-1 with TRBJ1-1, with D maybe TRBD1 (5 bases). TRBV23-1 belongs to the ORF category, with a function that is uncertain. Trimming shortened V by 6 bases and J by 0 bases, and 23 bases separated the two germline ends. This CDR3 has 18 residues. The CDR3 region has the DNA TGCGCCAGCAGATTATCTAATGGGGCGCATCCCTTGAACACTGAAGCTTTCTTT. Protein: CASRLSNGAHPLNTEAFF.

The CDR3 region has the DNA TGTGCCAGCTCACCACAGGGGGCGAATCTTTCCCCGGGCAAACTGTTTTTT. Residues: CASSPQGANLSPGKLFF. This chain connects TRBV18 to TRBJ1-4; 7 nucleotides agree with TRBD1. After removal of 1 base from V and 11 bases from J, the junction contained 16 bases not matched to a gene. Per the germline V gene, CDR1 is KGHSH and CDR2 is LQKENI. The CDR3 runs 17 residues.

This rearrangement joins TRBV4-1 to TRBJ2-1, with 8 bases matching TRBD2. V shed 1 base, J shed 3 bases, and the junction held 5 bases outside the gene matches. The CDR3 has 16 amino acids. In germline, CDR1 is MGHRA, CDR2 YSYEKL. The CDR3 sequence is CASSQVAGRGYNEQFF. The CDR3 DNA reads as TGCGCCAGCAGCCAAGTAGCGGGAAGGGGCTACAATGAGCAGTTCTTC.

This clone was counted between two and nine times. This chain joins TRBV19 and TRBJ1-5; D is undetermined. The CDR3 has 16 amino acids. Germline-derived CDR1 and CDR2 are LNHDA and SQIVND (reference sequence). Trimming took 7 bases from V and 3 from J, leaving 19 bases between them. Here the CDR3 reads CASKLSIGGNNQPQHF. The CDR3, as DNA: TGTGCCAGTAAATTAAGTATCGGAGGGAACAATCAGCCCCAGCATTTT.

This clone was observed once. The chain couples TRBV9 to TRBJ2-5; TRBD1 matches at 7 bases. In germline, CDR1 is SGDLS, CDR2 YYNGEE. The V segment lost 3 bases and the J segment 2 bases; nucleotides outside the gene matches: 10. CDR3 length: 16 residues. CDR3 amino acids: CASSATGSPRQETQYF. Written as DNA, the CDR3 is TGTGCCAGCAGCGCGACAGGGAGCCCCCGTCAAGAGACCCAGTACTTC.

V gene TRBV5-5 combines with J gene TRBJ2-3; unclear D gene. This CDR3 has 14 residues. Germline V lookup: CDR1 SGHKS, CDR2 YYEKEE (reference sequence). Trimming stripped 5 bases from V and 3 bases from J, with 13 bases between. Written as DNA, the CDR3 is TGTGCCAGCAGTCCTAATCCCGCAACAGATACGCAGTATTTT. Its translation: CASSPNPATDTQYF.

The chain is built from TRBV28 and TRBJ1-4; D call uncertain. The CDR3 consists of 12 residues. V lost 6 bases to trimming and J lost 17 bases, with 19 bases between them. The V gene's germline CDR1 is MDHEN and CDR2 SYDVKM. Here the CDR3 reads CASSWGGVGDFF. In DNA, the CDR3 is TGTGCCAGCAGCTGGGGAGGTGTTGGGGATTTTTTT.

The rearrangement uses TRBV15 and TRBJ2-7; 7 positions agree with TRBD2. Trimming at V came to 5 bases and at J to 7 bases, leaving 17 bases not matched to a gene. Germline V lookup: CDR1 LNHNV, CDR2 YYDKDF (reference sequence). This CDR3 has 16 residues. This CDR3 reads CATSGLEAGPYGEQYF. Written as DNA, the CDR3 is TGTGCCACCAGCGGACTCGAAGCGGGACCGTATGGAGAGCAGTACTTC. The full variable domain, completed using reference TRBV15 and TRBJ2-7, is DAMVIQNPRYQVTQFGKPVTLSCSQTLNHNVMYWYQQKSSQAPKLLFHYYDKDFNNEADTPDNFQSRRPNTSFCFLDIRSPGLGDTAMYLCATSGLEAGPYGEQYFGPGTRLTVT.

The chain couples TRBV6-1 to TRBJ2-5; D unclear. The CDR3 covers 13 residues. V was clipped by 1 base and J by 2 bases, with 5 bases between them. Per the germline V gene, CDR1 is MNHNS and CDR2 is SASEGT. The CDR3 loop is CASSEGTQETQYF. In DNA, the CDR3 is TGTGCCAGCAGTGAAGGCACTCAAGAGACCCAGTACTTC.

The genes are TRBV2 and TRBJ1-2; 9 bases agree with TRBD1. The CDR3 sequence is 14 residues long. V dropped 4 bases and J dropped 6; count of bases not matched to a gene: 6. In germline, CDR1 is SNHLY, CDR2 FYNNEI. The CDR3 DNA follows: TGTGCCAGCAGTGGGGACAGGGTTCCGGATGGCTACACCTTC. This encodes CASSGDRVPDGYTF.

This clone was observed once. This rearrangement joins TRBV5-6 to TRBJ1-5; 7 bases map to TRBD1. J gave up 7 bases and V 4 bases, and 8 bases lay outside the gene matches. The CDR3 consists of 14 residues. CDR1 is SGHDT and CDR2 is YYEEEE in the germline V gene. DNA for the CDR3: TGTGCCAGCAGCACCGGACAGGATAGGCAGCCCCAGCATTTT. Translated: CASSTGQDRQPQHF.

V is TRBV19 and J is TRBJ2-7; TRBD2 aligns across 13 bases. Germline V gene sequence: CDR1 LNHDA, CDR2 SQIVND (reference sequence). The length of the CDR3 is 15 residues. V dropped 5 bases and J dropped 2; count of bases not matched to a gene: 3. The CDR3 bases are TGTGCCAGTAGTGCCGGGACTAGCGGGGCCTACGAGCAGTACTTC. The encoded protein is CASSAGTSGAYEQYF. The variable domain in full, with the rest retrieved from reference TRBV19 and TRBJ2-7, is DGGITQSPKYLFRKEGQNVTLSCEQNLNHDAMYWYRQDPGQGLRLIYYSQIVNDFQKGDIAEGYSVSREKKESFPLTVTSAQKNPTAFYLCASSAGTSGAYEQYFGPGTRLTVT.

The chain employs TRBV15 and TRBJ1-3; 7 nucleotides line up with TRBD1. This CDR3 is built from 17 residues. V was pared by 2 bases and J by 0 bases, with 7 bases of the junction left unmatched. Germline loops: CDR1 LNHNV, CDR2 YYDKDF (reference sequence). CDR3 coding DNA: TGTGCCACCAGCAGATCCACGACAGGGAACTCTGGAAACACCATATATTTT. Translated, it gives CATSRSTTGNSGNTIYF. Full variable domain (remainder filled in from reference TRBV15 and TRBJ1-3): DAMVIQNPRYQVTQFGKPVTLSCSQTLNHNVMYWYQQKSSQAPKLLFHYYDKDFNNEADTPDNFQSRRPNTSFCFLDIRSPGLGDTAMYLCATSRSTTGNSGNTIYFGEGSWLTVV.

Points on this clone: The germline gene is not matched at one end of the junction; a read error may be the cause. The chain recombines TRBV7-7 with TRBJ2-5; 7 positions agree with TRBD2. The CDR3 is 18 amino acids. The germline CDR1 and CDR2 sequences are SSHAT and FNYEAQ (reference sequence). The CDR3 loop reads CASSLAVRGLQRVETQYF. The CDR3, as DNA: TGTGCTAGCAGCTTAGCGGTTAGGGGACTACAACGGGTAGAGACCCAGTACTTC.

This clone was counted a single time. The V call is TRBV6-6, the J call TRBJ2-1; D is perhaps TRBD2 (7 bases). The CDR3 sequence is 15 residues long. The ends were cut back, 1 base at V and 4 bases at J, with 11 bases in the middle. In germline, CDR1 is MNHNY, CDR2 SVGAGI (reference sequence). CDR3 region: CASSYLGGQYNEQFF. The CDR3 DNA follows: TGTGCCAGCAGTTACTTGGGGGGGCAATACAATGAGCAGTTCTTC.

The chain uses TRBV28 and TRBJ2-2; 12 bases fit TRBD2. The CDR3 has 15 amino acids. V trimming: 6 bases; J trimming: 9 bases; junction bases outside the gene matches: 8. Germline CDR1 reads MDHEN; CDR2 reads SYDVKM. DNA of the CDR3: TGTGCCAGCAGCGAGACTAGCGGGAGACCCCGGGAGCTGTTTTTT. Protein product: CASSETSGRPRELFF.

This clone has more than one count but fewer than ten. The chain joins TRBV6-5 to TRBJ2-1; D perhaps matches TRBD2 (6 bases). This CDR3 contains 14 residues. Looked up from germline, CDR1 is MNHEY and CDR2 is SVGAGI. The V end lost 7 bases, the J end lost 6 bases, and 16 bases lay between the germline ends. The CDR3 DNA reads TGTGCCAGCAAACCCCCCGGGAGCCGCAATGAGCAGTTCTTC. Amino acid sequence: CASKPPGSRNEQFF.